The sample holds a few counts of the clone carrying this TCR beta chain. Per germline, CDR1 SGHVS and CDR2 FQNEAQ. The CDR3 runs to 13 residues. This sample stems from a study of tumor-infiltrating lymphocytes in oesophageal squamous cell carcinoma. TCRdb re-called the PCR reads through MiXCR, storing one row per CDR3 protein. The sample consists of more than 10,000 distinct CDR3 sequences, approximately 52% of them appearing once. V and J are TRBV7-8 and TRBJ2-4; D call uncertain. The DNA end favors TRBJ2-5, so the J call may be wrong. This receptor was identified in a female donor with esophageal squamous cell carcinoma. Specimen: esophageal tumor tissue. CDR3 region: CASSLPVQETQYF. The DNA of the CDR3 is TGTGCCAGCAGCTTGCCAGTCCAAGAGACCCAGTACTTC.